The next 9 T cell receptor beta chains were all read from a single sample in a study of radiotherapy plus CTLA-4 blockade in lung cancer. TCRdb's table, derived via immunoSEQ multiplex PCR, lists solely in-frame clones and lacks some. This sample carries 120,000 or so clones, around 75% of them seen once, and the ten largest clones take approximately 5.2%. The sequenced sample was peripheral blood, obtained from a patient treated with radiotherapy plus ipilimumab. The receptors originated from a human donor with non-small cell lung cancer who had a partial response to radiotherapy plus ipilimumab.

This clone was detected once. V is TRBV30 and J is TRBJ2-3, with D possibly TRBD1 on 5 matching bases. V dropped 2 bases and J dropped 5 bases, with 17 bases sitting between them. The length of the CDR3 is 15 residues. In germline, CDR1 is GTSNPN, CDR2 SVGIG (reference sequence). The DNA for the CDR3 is TGTGCCTGGAGTAGGAGACAGATTGGCAGAGATACGCAGTATTTT. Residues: CAWSRRQIGRDTQYF.

As DNA, the CDR3 is TGTGCCAGCAGTTGGGGACAGGTTATCGCAGATACGCAGTATTTT. Protein product: CASSWGQVIADTQYF. V and J are TRBV28 and TRBJ2-3; 8 positions match TRBD1. Trimming took 4 bases from V and 4 from J; bases not matched to a gene: 7. This CDR3 has 15 residues. The germline V gene has CDR1 MDHEN and CDR2 SYDVKM. Drawing the rest from reference TRBV28 and TRBJ2-3, the complete variable domain is DVKVTQSSRYLVKRTGEKVFLECVQDMDHENMFWYRQDPGLGLRLIYFSYDVKMKEKGDIPEGYSVSREKKERFSLILESASTNQTSMYLCASSWGQVIADTQYFGPGTRLTVL.

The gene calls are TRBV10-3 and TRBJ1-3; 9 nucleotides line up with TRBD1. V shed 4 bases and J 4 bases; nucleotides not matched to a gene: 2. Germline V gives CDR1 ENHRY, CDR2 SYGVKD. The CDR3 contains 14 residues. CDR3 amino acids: CAISVGTGGNTIYF. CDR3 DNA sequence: TGTGCCATCAGTGTCGGGACAGGGGGAAACACCATATATTTT.

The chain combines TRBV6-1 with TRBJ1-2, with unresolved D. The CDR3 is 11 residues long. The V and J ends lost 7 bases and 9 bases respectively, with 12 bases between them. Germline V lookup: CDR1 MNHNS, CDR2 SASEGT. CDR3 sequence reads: CASTPGASYTF. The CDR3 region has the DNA TGTGCCAGCACCCCGGGTGCGAGCTACACCTTC.

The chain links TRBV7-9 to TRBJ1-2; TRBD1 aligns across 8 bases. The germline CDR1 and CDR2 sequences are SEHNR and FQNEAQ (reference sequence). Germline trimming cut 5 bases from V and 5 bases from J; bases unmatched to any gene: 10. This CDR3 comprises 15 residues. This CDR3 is CASSPSGTGAYGYTF. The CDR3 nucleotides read TGTGCCAGCAGCCCCTCCGGGACAGGAGCGTATGGCTACACCTTC. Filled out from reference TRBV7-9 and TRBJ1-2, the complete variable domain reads DTGVSQNPRHKITKRGQNVTFRCDPISEHNRLYWYRQTLGQGPEFLTYFQNEAQLEKSRLLSDRFSAERPKGSFSTLEIQRTEQGDSAMYLCASSPSGTGAYGYTFGSGTRLTVV.

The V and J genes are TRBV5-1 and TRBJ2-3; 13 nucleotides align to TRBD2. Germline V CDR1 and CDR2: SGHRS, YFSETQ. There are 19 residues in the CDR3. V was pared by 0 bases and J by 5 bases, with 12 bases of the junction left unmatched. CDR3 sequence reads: CASSLVLAGGPVMIDTQYF. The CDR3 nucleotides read TGCGCCAGCAGCTTGGTACTAGCGGGAGGGCCCGTTATGATAGATACGCAGTATTTT.

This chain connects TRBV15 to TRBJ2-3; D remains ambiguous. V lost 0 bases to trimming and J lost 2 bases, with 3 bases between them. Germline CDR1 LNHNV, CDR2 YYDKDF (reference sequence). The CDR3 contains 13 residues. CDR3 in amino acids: CATSRDLTDTQYF. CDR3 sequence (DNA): TGTGCCACCAGCAGAGATCTCACAGATACGCAGTATTTT.

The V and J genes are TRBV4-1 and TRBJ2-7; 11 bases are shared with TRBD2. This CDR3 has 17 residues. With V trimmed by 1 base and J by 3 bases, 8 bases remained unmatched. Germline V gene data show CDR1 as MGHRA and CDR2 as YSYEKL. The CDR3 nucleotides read TGCGCCAGCAGCCAAGCTCTAGCGGGAGGTGTCATCTACGAGCAGTACTTC. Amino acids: CASSQALAGGVIYEQYF.

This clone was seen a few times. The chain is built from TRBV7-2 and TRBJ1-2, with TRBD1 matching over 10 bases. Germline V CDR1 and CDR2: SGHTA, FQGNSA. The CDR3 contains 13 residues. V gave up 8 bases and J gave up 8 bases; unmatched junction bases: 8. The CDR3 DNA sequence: TGTGCCAGCTTCCTTGACAGGGGGCTCGGCTACACCTTC. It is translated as CASFLDRGLGYTF.